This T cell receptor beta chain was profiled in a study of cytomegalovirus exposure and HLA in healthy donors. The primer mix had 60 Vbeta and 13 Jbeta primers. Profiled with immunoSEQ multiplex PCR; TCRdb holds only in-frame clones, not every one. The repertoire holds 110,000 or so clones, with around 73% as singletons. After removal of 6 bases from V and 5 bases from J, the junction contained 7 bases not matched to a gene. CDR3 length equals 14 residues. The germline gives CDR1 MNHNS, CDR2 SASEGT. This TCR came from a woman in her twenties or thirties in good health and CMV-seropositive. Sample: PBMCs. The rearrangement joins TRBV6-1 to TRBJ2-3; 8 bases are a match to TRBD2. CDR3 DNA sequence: TGTGCCAGCAGGCGAGCGGGGGAGGGAGATACGCAGTATTTT. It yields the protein CASRRAGEGDTQYF.